These 21 T cell receptor beta chains were sequenced from one sample in a study of blood T cell repertoires in COVID-19. Only in-frame clones appear in the TCRdb table, and some are missing; sequencing was by immunoSEQ multiplex PCR. Of roughly 65,000 clones listed, around 86% are singletons. Sequencing was performed on peripheral blood. The receptors stem from a woman in her sixties or seventies with acute or convalescent COVID-19.

The genes are TRBV6-1 and TRBJ1-6; unclear D gene. Germline CDR1 MNHNS, CDR2 SASEGT. The V and J ends lost 2 bases and 7 bases respectively, with 12 bases between them. The CDR3 has 15 amino acids. CDR3: CASSEYRVQNSPLHF. In DNA, the CDR3 is TGTGCCAGCAGTGAATATCGGGTCCAAAATTCACCCCTCCACTTT.

The sample holds one count of this clone. This sequence joins TRBV7-9 and TRBJ1-1; D call uncertain. The CDR3 consists of 14 residues. In germline, CDR1 is SEHNR, CDR2 FQNEAQ (reference sequence). The V and J ends lost 8 bases and 1 base respectively, with 14 bases between them. The CDR3 region is CASRPGLANTEAFF. The CDR3 nucleotides read TGTGCCAGCCGGCCCGGACTGGCGAACACTGAAGCTTTCTTT.

The chain has TRBV5-1 and TRBJ1-3, with D perhaps matching TRBD1 (5 bases). The V gene's germline CDR1 is SGHRS and CDR2 YFSETQ. CDR3 length: 14 amino acids. V lost 1 base and J lost 8, with 13 bases in between. CDR3 amino acids: CASSLRVWGDTIYF. The CDR3, as DNA: TGCGCCAGCAGCTTGAGGGTCTGGGGGGACACCATATATTTT.

This chain connects TRBV5-1 to TRBJ1-1; 8 positions agree with TRBD1. The V and J ends lost 1 base and 4 bases, in that order; junction bases with no gene match: 3. The V gene's germline CDR1 is SGHRS and CDR2 YFSETQ. This CDR3 has 14 residues. This CDR3 reads CASSLQGAGTEAFF. DNA for the CDR3: TGCGCCAGCAGCTTGCAGGGGGCAGGCACTGAAGCTTTCTTT.

The J gene is TRBJ2-6, the V gene TRBV6-6, with a possible D match to TRBD2 (7 bases). The CDR3 totals 17 residues. Germline CDR1 reads MNHNY; CDR2 reads SVGAGI (reference sequence). Between the trimmed V and J ends, which lost 5 bases and 2 bases, there was a span of 16 bases. CDR3 nucleotide sequence: TGTGCCAGCAGTCCCCGGGGCGGGGGCGCTGGGGCCAACGTCCTGACTTTC. It codes for CASSPRGGGAGANVLTF.

This clone appeared a few times. Here the CDR3 reads CASLPPGGRNEQFF. The CDR3 region has the DNA TGTGCCAGCCTACCTCCGGGGGGTAGGAATGAGCAGTTCTTC. V gene TRBV7-6 combines with J gene TRBJ2-1, with 7 bases aligning to TRBD2. CDR3 length equals 14 residues. From germline, CDR1 is SGHVS and CDR2 FNYEAQ. V was clipped by 8 bases and J by 7 bases; unmatched bases: 11.

The rearrangement links TRBV2 to TRBJ2-7; possibly TRBD1 for D (5 bases). Trimming shortened V by 4 bases and J by 6 bases, and 13 bases separated the two germline ends. In germline, CDR1 is SNHLY, CDR2 FYNNEI. The CDR3 is 13 residues long. The CDR3 loop reads CASSGKGVGEQYF. CDR3 in DNA: TGTGCCAGCAGTGGAAAAGGGGTCGGCGAGCAGTACTTC.

The V call is TRBV11-2, the J call TRBJ1-3; 9 bases are a match to TRBD1. V lost 3 bases and J lost 3; bases outside the gene matches: 6. The CDR3 contains 16 residues. The germline CDR1 and CDR2 sequences are SGHAT and FQNNGV. This chain's CDR3 is CASSFGRDRVGNTIYF. CDR3 DNA sequence: TGTGCCAGCAGCTTCGGCCGGGACAGGGTTGGAAACACCATATATTTT.

The chain carries TRBV2 and TRBJ2-3; D uncertain. The V and J ends lost 8 bases and 4 bases respectively, with 7 bases between them. Looked up from germline, CDR1 is SNHLY and CDR2 is FYNNEI. This CDR3 region has 11 residues. CDR3 sequence (DNA): TGTGCCAGCTTTACTCCAGATACGCAGTATTTT. This sequence encodes CASFTPDTQYF.

In its sample, this clone was seen once. This rearrangement joins TRBV7-2 to TRBJ1-1; D is ambiguous. Germline CDR1 SGHTA, CDR2 FQGNSA. V was clipped by 1 base and J by 0 bases, with 12 bases between them. The CDR3 is 16 residues long. The CDR3 nucleotides read TGTGCCAGCAGCTTAGGACCAGGTCCCATGAACACTGAAGCTTTCTTT. Its translation: CASSLGPGPMNTEAFF. The variable domain in full, with the rest retrieved from reference TRBV7-2 and TRBJ1-1, is GAGVSQSPSNKVTEKGKDVELRCDPISGHTALYWYRQSLGQGLEFLIYFQGNSAPDKSGLPSDRFSAERTGGSVSTLTIQRTQQEDSAVYLCASSLGPGPMNTEAFFGQGTRLTVV.

This clone was seen once. DNA of the CDR3: TGTGCCAGCAGAGCGACAGCTTATAGCAATCAGCCCCAGCATTTT. It yields the protein CASRATAYSNQPQHF. This rearrangement joins TRBV6-5 to TRBJ1-5; tentative D call: TRBD1 (5 bases). Trimming pared 6 bases from V and 0 bases from J, leaving 12 bases between. Germline CDR1 and CDR2: MNHEY and SVGAGI. This CDR3 comprises 15 residues.

The chain couples TRBV3-1 (or the pseudogene TRBV3-2) to TRBJ1-5; D is possibly TRBD1 (5 bases). With 0 bases removed from V and 9 bases from J, the gap between germline ends came to 12 bases. The CDR3 spans 14 residues. Per the germline V gene, CDR1 is LGHDT and CDR2 is YNNKEL (reference sequence). Here the CDR3 reads CASSQDLGGRPQHF. The CDR3 nucleotides read TGTGCCAGCAGCCAAGATCTCGGGGGAAGGCCCCAGCATTTT.

The chain recombines TRBV6-6 with TRBJ2-2, with 7 bases fitting TRBD2. The V and J ends lost 5 bases and 2 bases, in that order; junction bases with no gene match: 5. There are 15 residues in the CDR3. Germline CDR1 and CDR2: MNHNY and SVGAGI (reference sequence). The CDR3: CASSKSGANTGELFF. CDR3 DNA sequence: TGTGCCAGCAGTAAAAGCGGGGCCAACACCGGGGAGCTGTTTTTT.

J is TRBJ2-7 and V is TRBV29-1, with 8 positions matching TRBD2. CDR1 is SQVTM and CDR2 is ANQGSEA in the germline V gene. J was trimmed by 0 bases and V by 7 bases; bases with no gene match: 5. The CDR3 has 13 amino acids. The CDR3 loop is CSGTGGGSYEQYF. The CDR3 nucleotides are TGCAGCGGGACCGGGGGGGGCTCCTACGAGCAGTACTTC.

The chain employs TRBV7-6 and TRBJ1-1; D gene ambiguous. The CDR3 sequence is 10 residues long. Germline CDR1 is SGHVS and CDR2 is FNYEAQ. Trimming pared 5 bases from V and 11 bases from J, leaving 9 bases between. This CDR3 reads CASSPPEAFF. The CDR3 bases are TGTGCCAGCAGCCCTCCGGAGGCTTTCTTT.

J is TRBJ1-1 and V is TRBV7-9; TRBD1 agrees at 7 bases. The CDR3 runs 13 residues. V was clipped by 4 bases and J by 2 bases; unmatched bases: 1. The germline gives CDR1 SEHNR, CDR2 FQNEAQ (reference sequence). CDR3 coding DNA: TGTGCCAGCAGCTGGGACAGAAACACTGAAGCTTTCTTT. Amino acid sequence: CASSWDRNTEAFF.

The V call is TRBV27, the J call TRBJ2-7; tentatively, D is TRBD2 (5 bases). The CDR3 is 13 residues long. V dropped 7 bases and J dropped 0 bases, with 10 bases sitting between them. Germline V CDR1 and CDR2: MNHEY, SMNVEV (reference sequence). The CDR3 DNA follows: TGTGCCAGCACCGGGGTGAGCTCCTACGAGCAGTACTTC. Its protein is CASTGVSSYEQYF.

The chain uses TRBV27 and TRBJ2-5; D possibly corresponds to TRBD2 (6 bases). The CDR3 loop spans 16 amino acids. V was shortened by 5 bases and J by 4 bases, with 20 bases between the two germline ends. Germline-derived CDR1 and CDR2 are MNHEY and SMNVEV (reference sequence). The CDR3 region is CASSPSRGDLLETQYF. CDR3 coding DNA: TGTGCCAGCAGTCCCTCGCGCGGGGACCTCCTAGAGACCCAGTACTTC.

This clone was seen once. The chain recombines TRBV5-1 with TRBJ1-1; TRBD1 agrees at 8 bases. V trimming: 3 bases; J trimming: 4 bases; junction bases outside the gene matches: 11. The length of the CDR3 is 16 residues. In germline, CDR1 is SGHRS, CDR2 YFSETQ. Written as DNA, the CDR3 is TGCGCCAGCAGCTATGACAGGGGAATTCGGGGCACTGAAGCTTTCTTT. Its protein is CASSYDRGIRGTEAFF.

The chain is built from TRBV5-8 and TRBJ1-5, with 9 bases that match TRBD1. Trimming removed 4 bases from V and 0 bases from J; junction bases left unmatched: 2. The CDR3 runs to 15 residues. Per the germline V gene, CDR1 is SGHTS and CDR2 is YDEGEE. CDR3 sequence (DNA): TGTGCCAGCAGCCTGGGACAGGGTAGCAATCAGCCCCAGCATTTT. Translated: CASSLGQGSNQPQHF. The complete variable domain, with remaining parts taken from reference TRBV5-8 and TRBJ1-5, reads EAGVTQSPTHLIKTRGQQATLRCSPISGHTSVYWYQQALGLGLQFLLWYDEGEERNRGNFPPRFSGRQFPNYSSELNVNALELEDSALYLCASSLGQGSNQPQHFGDGTRLSIL.

This clone was seen a single time. The rearrangement links TRBV11-3 to TRBJ2-3, with 10 nucleotides matching TRBD2. CDR3 length equals 18 residues. CDR1 is SGHNT and CDR2 is YENEEA in the germline V gene. V shed 5 bases, J shed 6 bases, and the junction held 17 bases outside the gene matches. DNA of the CDR3: TGTGCCAGCAGCCCACGACTACCGAGCGGGGGGGCTCACGATACGCAGTATTTT. This translates into CASSPRLPSGGAHDTQYF.